The 17 T cell receptor beta chains reported below all come from one sample, sequenced in a study of T cells of healthy individuals. TCRdb re-derived calls from the 5' RACE reads in MiXCR, one entry per CDR3 protein. The sample has 65,000 to 95,000 distinct CDR3 sequences, roughly 5.1% seen once. Source of these receptors: a female donor in good health.

This clonotype was recorded at least ten times. The rearrangement links TRBV7-2 to TRBJ1-1; D is ambiguous. Germline CDR1 SGHTA, CDR2 FQGNSA. Trimming shortened V by 3 bases and J by 0 bases, and 8 bases separated the two germline ends. The CDR3 loop spans 14 amino acids. CDR3 coding DNA: TGTGCCAGCAGCTTGGTTAAAATGAACACTGAAGCTTTCTTT. Protein product: CASSLVKMNTEAFF.

There are many counts of this clonotype. The J gene is TRBJ2-3, the V gene TRBV7-2; D may be TRBD1 (5 bases). The CDR3 has 15 amino acids. CDR1 and CDR2 (germline): SGHTA, FQGNSA. The V gene lost 0 bases and the J gene lost 2 bases, with 9 bases spanning the gap. Here the CDR3 reads CASSLASRATDTQYF. The DNA for the CDR3 is TGTGCCAGCAGCTTAGCGAGCAGGGCCACAGATACGCAGTATTTT.

This clonotype was seen at least ten times. The chain is built from TRBV4-2 and TRBJ2-3, with 12 positions matching TRBD2. In germline, CDR1 is LGHNA, CDR2 YNFKEQ. The CDR3 runs 16 residues. V lost 1 base and J lost 1; bases outside the gene matches: 0. CDR3 protein: CASSQGLAGGTDTQYF. The CDR3 DNA reads as TGTGCCAGCAGCCAAGGACTAGCGGGAGGCACAGATACGCAGTATTTT.

This clonotype has only a few counts. V is TRBV7-8 and J is TRBJ1-4; D uncertain. Between the trimmed V and J ends, which lost 0 bases and 0 bases, there was a span of 14 bases. The germline CDR1 and CDR2 sequences are SGHVS and FQNEAQ. The CDR3 loop spans 18 amino acids. This chain's CDR3 is CASSLAPGADATNEKLFF. The CDR3 region has the DNA TGTGCCAGCAGCTTAGCGCCAGGAGCCGATGCAACTAATGAAAAACTGTTTTTT.

This clonotype was observed many times. The rearrangement links TRBV27 to TRBJ1-1; D not certain. The germline gives CDR1 MNHEY, CDR2 SMNVEV (reference sequence). The CDR3 covers 13 residues. Trimming took 2 bases from V and 7 from J, leaving 11 bases between them. The CDR3 is CASSLRGNYEAFF. The CDR3 DNA sequence: TGTGCCAGCAGTTTACGAGGGAACTATGAAGCTTTCTTT.

The sample holds many counts of this clonotype. CDR3 DNA: TGCGCCAGCAGCCAACGAGGACAGAAAAGCACAGATACGCAGTATTTT. Amino acids: CASSQRGQKSTDTQYF. This chain connects TRBV4-1 to TRBJ2-3; D is perhaps TRBD1 (6 bases). The CDR3 covers 16 residues. V lost 2 bases to trimming and J lost 0 bases, with 12 bases between them. CDR1 and CDR2 (germline): MGHRA, YSYEKL.

This clonotype was seen ten or more times. The V gene is TRBV20-1, the J gene TRBJ2-7; 9 bases align to TRBD1. This CDR3 has 15 residues. Unmatched junction bases numbered 13, after V lost 4 bases and J lost 6 bases. Germline assignment: CDR1 DFQATT and CDR2 SNEGSKA (reference sequence). CDR3 bases: TGCAGTGCTATCAGTACGGGACAGGGCCGGGGCGAGCAGTACTTC. Its protein product is CSAISTGQGRGEQYF.

This clonotype was seen at least ten times. The V gene is TRBV20-1, the J gene TRBJ2-3, with a possible D match to TRBD2 (6 bases). Per the germline V gene, CDR1 is DFQATT and CDR2 is SNEGSKA (reference sequence). The CDR3 sequence is 17 residues long. Deletions cut 0 bases from V and 5 bases from J, with 21 bases between. The CDR3 nucleotides read TGCAGTGCTAGAGATTCAGGAGGGAGGCCCGATCGAGATACGCAGTATTTT. Amino acid sequence: CSARDSGGRPDRDTQYF.

In this sample, this clonotype turned up a few times. The chain uses TRBV4-1 and TRBJ1-5, with 7 positions matching TRBD1. The length of the CDR3 is 14 residues. The V gene end was trimmed by 4 bases and the J gene end by 4 bases; junction bases not matched to a gene: 4. In germline, CDR1 is MGHRA, CDR2 YSYEKL. CDR3 DNA sequence: TGCGCCAGCAGCCTGGGGACAGAAAATCAGCCCCAGCATTTT. Translating it yields CASSLGTENQPQHF.

This clonotype was seen repeatedly, ten times or more. This rearrangement joins TRBV6-5 to TRBJ2-7; 9 bases line up with TRBD1. CDR1 and CDR2 from the germline V gene are MNHEY and SVGAGI. Trimming took 4 bases from V and 7 from J; bases not matched to a gene: 20. CDR3 size: 18 residues. Written as DNA, the CDR3 is TGTGCCAGCAGTTCGCGTCATTCTCCGGGACAGGGTGAGAGGGAGCAGTACTTC. It specifies CASSSRHSPGQGEREQYF.

This clonotype was detected ten times or more. The V gene is TRBV20-1, the J gene TRBJ1-1; possible D gene TRBD1, 5 bases. Trimming took 3 bases from V and 0 from J, leaving 11 bases between them. Germline CDR1 is DFQATT and CDR2 is SNEGSKA (reference sequence). The CDR3 spans 14 residues. CDR3: CSASTGAMNTEAFF. Written as DNA, the CDR3 is TGCAGTGCTAGTACCGGGGCGATGAACACTGAAGCTTTCTTT.

The chain recombines TRBV4-1 with TRBJ2-7, with a weak D call TRBD2 (6 bases). The V end lost 1 base, the J end lost 4 bases, and 14 bases lay between the germline ends. Germline-derived CDR1 and CDR2 are MGHRA and YSYEKL. The CDR3 totals 15 residues. In nucleotides, the CDR3 is TGCGCCAGCAGCCAAGTGGCGGGACCGCCTTACGAGCAGTACTTC. As protein: CASSQVAGPPYEQYF.

A few counts support this clonotype. The chain combines TRBV7-2 with TRBJ2-3; D is unclear. CDR1 is SGHTA and CDR2 is FQGNSA in the germline V gene. There are 12 residues in the CDR3. Trimming took 2 bases from V and 8 from J, leaving 8 bases between them. The CDR3 sequence: CASSLSFRTQYF. Here the CDR3 DNA reads TGTGCCAGCAGCTTATCCTTCCGTACGCAGTATTTT. Filled out from reference TRBV7-2 and TRBJ2-3, the complete variable domain reads GAGVSQSPSNKVTEKGKDVELRCDPISGHTALYWYRQSLGQGLEFLIYFQGNSAPDKSGLPSDRFSAERTGGSVSTLTIQRTQQEDSAVYLCASSLSFRTQYFGPGTRLTVL.

In its sample, this clonotype was seen many times. The gene calls are TRBV12-3 or TRBV12-4 and TRBJ1-2; D perhaps matches TRBD1 (6 bases). Between the trimmed V and J ends, which lost 1 base and 7 bases, there was a span of 10 bases. The CDR3 length is 13 residues. The CDR3 is CASSLDREGGYTF. CDR3 DNA: TGTGCCAGCAGTTTAGACAGGGAAGGTGGCTACACCTTC.

This clonotype was picked up many times. The chain joins TRBV24-1 to TRBJ2-3; 9 bases align to TRBD2. The CDR3 has 15 residues. Germline CDR1 and CDR2: KGHDR and SFDVKD. J gave up 0 bases and V 9 bases, and 6 bases lay outside the gene matches. The CDR3 spells CATGTSKDSTDTQYF. The CDR3 bases are TGTGCCACCGGGACTAGCAAAGATAGCACAGATACGCAGTATTTT.

This clonotype was counted at least ten times. An end of the junction differs from the germline gene, which may be a read error. The V and J genes are TRBV4-2 and TRBJ2-4, with D possibly TRBD1 on 6 matching bases. This CDR3 has 15 residues. In germline, CDR1 is LGHNA, CDR2 YNFKEQ. CDR3 in DNA: TGTGCCAGCAGCCAAGATACAGGGACCAATAACATTCAGTACTTC. Translating gives CASSQDTGTNNIQYF.

This clonotype was counted between two and nine times. The V and J genes are TRBV4-1 and TRBJ2-3; TRBD1 matches 8 bases. CDR3 length: 17 residues. Germline V gene lookup returns CDR1 MGHRA and CDR2 YSYEKL. With V trimmed by 0 bases and J by 1 base, 6 bases remained unmatched. The CDR3 region is CASSQEIAQGGTDTQYF. In nucleotides, the CDR3 is TGCGCCAGCAGCCAAGAGATAGCACAGGGGGGCACAGATACGCAGTATTTT.